In this sample, the clone carrying this TCR beta chain turned up many times. Its matching antigen is unknown. The data belong to a study of CD8 T cells in ankylosing spondylitis. V trimming: 3 bases; J trimming: 6 bases; junction bases outside the gene matches: 4. The CDR3 covers 14 residues. Overall study findings and caveats: Clones that were linked to disease were CD8+ and were relatively rare in peripheral blood. Certain motif variants had earlier been reported in reactive arthritis synovial fluid and blood. Reportedly, disease-linked clones are significantly enriched in ankylosing spondylitis patients' matched synovial fluid. Within ankylosing spondylitis blood, a TCR beta motif made up of several highly homologous variants appeared to be characteristic.

Using quantitative 5'-RACE with molecular barcodes, the authors made TCR beta libraries. MiXCR, run by TCRdb on the 5' RACE reads, gives a single entry per CDR3 protein. The table has some 85,000 distinct CDR3 sequences, around 8.5% seen once. The specimen sequenced was blood, either unsorted or a sorted T cell fraction (not recorded which). The J gene is TRBJ1-2, the V gene TRBV12-3 or TRBV12-4, with 10 positions matching TRBD1. The receptor comes from a male donor with ankylosing spondylitis. The CDR3, as DNA: TGTGCCAGCAGTTTTTCGGGACAGGGGAATGGCTACACCTTC. It translates to CASSFSGQGNGYTF.